One sample yielded the 13 T cell receptor beta chains listed below, sequenced in a study of T-cell memory formation after mild COVID-19 (dated by TCRdb to 2020 to 2022). Library generation was performed with 5' RACE. Instrument on record: Illumina NovaSeq 6000. The raw public data were reprocessed by TCRdb itself: fastp quality trimming at Q25, MiXCR clonotype calling, in-frame beta chains only. Rows are unified per CDR3 protein, each entry keeping the most common DNA and genes. A total of about 270,000 distinct CDR3 sequences appear in this sample, 16% of them only once. The ten largest make up roughly 21% of the sample. Input material: PBMCs or a T cell subset sorted from them (not recorded which). Receptors originate from a man between 18 and 29 years old who had mild COVID-19 (a few samples of this study predate the infection). The sample titles of this study are shuffled in the database, so cell type and time point are left out; the donor was told from shared clones.

The chain combines TRBV7-2 with TRBJ2-7; 7 bases are shared with TRBD2. Germline-derived CDR1 and CDR2 are SGHTA and FQGNSA. This CDR3 region has 14 residues. V shed 2 bases, J shed 2 bases, and the junction held 3 bases outside the gene matches. The CDR3 DNA is TGTGCCAGCAGCTTAAGTCTAGCGGCCTACGAGCAGTACTTC. Its protein product is CASSLSLAAYEQYF.

This chain joins TRBV14 and TRBJ2-7; possibly TRBD1 for D (6 bases). CDR1 is SGHDN, CDR2 FVKESK, per germline. V shed 6 bases and J shed 2 bases, with 14 bases lying between them. The length of the CDR3 is 14 residues. CDR3 coding DNA: TGTGCCAGCAGACAGGGTCCCCACGCCTACGAGCAGTACTTC. It translates to CASRQGPHAYEQYF.

This clonotype was seen only a few times. The chain links TRBV13 to TRBJ2-5; D not resolved. CDR1 is PRHDT and CDR2 is FYEKMQ in the germline V gene (reference sequence). CDR3 length equals 13 residues. V was cut by 5 bases and J by 3 bases, with 10 bases left in between. The CDR3 spells CASSQDRKETQYF. Here the CDR3 DNA reads TGTGCCAGCAGCCAGGACCGAAAAGAGACCCAGTACTTC.

V is TRBV28 and J is TRBJ1-2; maybe TRBD1 (6 bases). The CDR3 extends over 16 amino acids. Trimming took 6 bases from V and 3 from J, leaving 20 bases between them. Germline-derived CDR1 and CDR2 are MDHEN and SYDVKM. CDR3 DNA: TGTGCCAGCAGACCGCTAGGGGGGAGGTTTGACTATGGCTACACCTTC. Its translation is CASRPLGGRFDYGYTF.

The chain combines TRBV6-6 with TRBJ1-3; 7 bases are shared with TRBD1. The germline V gene encodes CDR1 MNHNY and CDR2 SVGAGI (reference sequence). The V segment lost 2 bases and the J segment 8 bases; nucleotides outside the gene matches: 18. CDR3 length: 18 amino acids. This chain's CDR3 is CASSYPRRGGGGVHTIYF. In DNA, the CDR3 is TGTGCCAGCAGTTACCCCCGGAGAGGGGGCGGGGGTGTCCACACCATATATTTT.

This clonotype was found many times. The chain joins TRBV4-2 to TRBJ2-1, with D perhaps TRBD1 or TRBD2 (6 bases each). This CDR3 has 16 residues. The ends were cut back, 0 bases at V and 4 bases at J, with 13 bases in the middle. Germline CDR1 LGHNA, CDR2 YNFKEQ. CDR3 DNA sequence: TGTGCCAGCAGCCAAGAGAATGGGGGGCAGTACAATGAGCAGTTCTTC. The encoded protein is CASSQENGGQYNEQFF.

This clonotype occurred a few times. This chain connects TRBV20-1 to TRBJ2-2, with 12 bases fitting TRBD2. Germline CDR1 reads DFQATT; CDR2 reads SNEGSKA (reference sequence). The trim removed 0 bases at V and 7 bases at J, leaving 3 bases unmatched. The CDR3 runs to 15 residues. CDR3 region: CSARETSGGYGELFF. The CDR3 coding sequence is TGCAGTGCTAGAGAGACTAGCGGGGGTTACGGGGAGCTGTTTTTT.

The table lists this clonotype with a few counts. The genes are TRBV6-5 and TRBJ1-3; D gene ambiguous. The CDR3 extends over 14 amino acids. V lost 5 bases and J lost 7, with 15 bases in between. Germline loops: CDR1 MNHEY, CDR2 SVGAGI. The DNA of the CDR3 is TGTGCCAGCAGTCTCCTCCGGACCTCCAACACCATATATTTT. This translates into CASSLLRTSNTIYF.

In its sample, this clonotype was seen a few times. The genes are TRBV7-8 and TRBJ2-2; possible D gene TRBD2, 5 bases. This CDR3 comprises 17 residues. Germline CDR1 SGHVS, CDR2 FQNEAQ. V lost 5 bases and J 5 bases, leaving 21 bases between the germline ends. The CDR3, as DNA: TGTGCCAGCAGCCCCACCCTTCTAGCCACGCGGACCGGGGAGCTGTTTTTT. Translation gives CASSPTLLATRTGELFF.

This chain connects TRBV20-1 to TRBJ2-7, with D tentatively TRBD2 (5 bases). The CDR3 length is 12 residues. Germline V lookup: CDR1 DFQATT, CDR2 SNEGSKA (reference sequence). V was trimmed by 6 bases and J by 3 bases, leaving 12 bases between them. CDR3 in DNA: TGCAGTGCACTACGAGGAGGCTACGAGCAGTACGTC. Translated: CSALRGGYEQYV.

This clonotype has more than one count but fewer than ten. The chain employs TRBV5-1 and TRBJ2-3, with TRBD1 identical over 7 bases. The CDR3 spans 16 residues. The ends lost 6 bases at V and 2 bases at J; junction bases unmatched: 12. Per the germline V gene, CDR1 is SGHRS and CDR2 is YFSETQ. The chain's CDR3 is CASTRRDSKFTDTQYF. The CDR3 nucleotides read TGCGCCAGCACCCGCCGGGACAGTAAATTCACAGATACGCAGTATTTT.

The chain employs TRBV5-1 and TRBJ1-1, with D uncertain. Trimming left V 0 bases short and J 5 bases short, with 8 bases between. Germline CDR1 is SGHRS and CDR2 is YFSETQ. The CDR3 sequence is 13 residues long. CDR3 in amino acids: CASSLEVTTEAFF. In DNA, the CDR3 is TGCGCCAGCAGCTTGGAGGTCACTACTGAAGCTTTCTTT.

This chain uses TRBV5-1 with TRBJ2-7; no clear D gene. The CDR3 extends over 13 amino acids. V gave up 3 bases and J gave up 3 bases, with 10 bases separating them. The V gene's germline CDR1 is SGHRS and CDR2 YFSETQ. DNA of the CDR3: TGCGCCAGCAGCTCCGACACACTCTACGAGCAGTACTTC. Its translation is CASSSDTLYEQYF.